Following are 26 T cell receptor beta chains from one sample sequenced in a study of vaccination and CD4 T cells after COVID-19. As to treatment: roughly ten-day PBMC culture with coronavirus spike peptide pools or control peptides (ViraFEST assay). No antigen has been assigned to these receptors. CD4+ T cells that had been cultured provided DNA sequenced with the Oncomine TCR Beta short-read assay. TCRdb re-called the PCR reads with MiXCR, one entry per CDR3 protein. The sample carries 8,000 to 10,000 distinct CDR3 sequences, roughly half recorded once. The specimen sequenced was CD4+ T cells from blood, cultured in vitro. Every receptor here comes from a human donor who had recovered from COVID-19.

This sequence joins TRBV7-3 and TRBJ2-1; tentatively, D is TRBD2 (6 bases). The CDR3 length is 13 residues. The germline V gene has CDR1 SGHTA and CDR2 FQGTGA. Trimming left V 5 bases short and J 12 bases short, with 17 bases between. CDR3 amino acids: CASSAGTDRRQFF. The CDR3 DNA reads TGTGCCAGCAGCGCGGGGACGGATAGGCGGCAGTTCTTC.

This chain joins TRBV28 and TRBJ1-4; no reliable D call. CDR1 is MDHEN, CDR2 SYDVKM, per germline. The CDR3 sequence is 15 residues long. V dropped 6 bases and J dropped 4 bases, with 15 bases sitting between them. The CDR3 here is CASSRTGNRNEKLFF. For the CDR3, the DNA is TGTGCCAGCAGCCGCACCGGGAACCGTAATGAAAAACTGTTTTTT.

V and J are TRBV10-3 and TRBJ2-5; TRBD1 might be the D (6 bases). CDR3 length equals 13 residues. Between the trimmed V and J ends, which lost 6 bases and 4 bases, there was a span of 12 bases. Germline values: CDR1 ENHRY, CDR2 SYGVKD. As DNA, the CDR3 is TGTGCCATCAGCCCAGGGGCCGGAGAGACCCAGTACTTC. This gives the protein CAISPGAGETQYF.

V is TRBV6-2 or TRBV6-3 and J is TRBJ1-5; TRBD1 matches at 7 bases. The CDR3 is 15 amino acids. V shed 5 bases, J shed 9 bases, and the junction held 13 bases outside the gene matches. Looked up from germline, CDR1 is MNHEY and CDR2 is SVGEGT. The CDR3 sequence: CASSERTGPRVPQHF. CDR3 in DNA: TGTGCCAGCAGTGAAAGGACAGGTCCCCGTGTGCCCCAGCATTTT.

The sample holds a few counts of this clonotype. The chain recombines TRBV11-3 with TRBJ1-6, with TRBD1 matching 10 bases. V gave up 1 base and J gave up 9 bases; unmatched junction bases: 6. CDR1 and CDR2 from the germline V gene are SGHNT and YENEEA. The CDR3 consists of 16 residues. The chain's CDR3 is CASSLGSTGGSSPLHF. CDR3 DNA: TGTGCCAGCAGCTTAGGCTCGACAGGGGGCAGTTCACCCCTCCACTTT. Looking up the rest from reference TRBV11-3 and TRBJ1-6 gives the full variable domain: EAGVVQSPRYKIIEKKQPVAFWCNPISGHNTLYWYLQNLGQGPELLIRYENEEAVDDSQLPKDRFSAERLKGVDSTLKIQPAELGDSAVYLCASSLGSTGGSSPLHFGNGTRLTVT.

The chain has TRBV15 and TRBJ2-7; possibly TRBD1 for D (5 bases). V lost 0 bases, J lost 4 bases, and 16 bases lay in between. The germline gives CDR1 LNHNV, CDR2 YYDKDF (reference sequence). The length of the CDR3 is 16 residues. The CDR3 sequence: CATSRESPSSGYEQYF. Written as DNA, the CDR3 is TGTGCCACCAGCAGAGAATCCCCCTCGTCAGGGTACGAGCAGTACTTC.

CDR3 sequence (DNA): TGCGCCAGCAGCCCTGGACAGGCTAATCAGCCCCAGCATTTT. It codes for CASSPGQANQPQHF. J is TRBJ1-5 and V is TRBV5-1, with 7 nucleotides matching TRBD1. This CDR3 contains 14 residues. V was pared by 4 bases and J by 4 bases, with 5 bases of the junction left unmatched. Germline assignment: CDR1 SGHRS and CDR2 YFSETQ.

The V gene is TRBV6-1, the J gene TRBJ2-1; tentatively, D is TRBD1 (6 bases). Trimming removed 4 bases from V and 2 bases from J, with 24 bases in between. In germline, CDR1 is MNHNS, CDR2 SASEGT. The length of the CDR3 is 19 residues. The CDR3 sequence is CASSGRTDPYRATYNEQFF. CDR3 DNA sequence: TGTGCCAGCAGTGGACGGACGGACCCCTACAGGGCCACCTACAATGAGCAGTTCTTC.

This clonotype was seen more than once but under ten times. CDR3 residues: CASSRSTPVYTDTQYF. The CDR3 DNA sequence: TGCGCCAGCAGTCGATCTACTCCCGTCTACACAGATACGCAGTATTTT. This chain uses TRBV5-1 with TRBJ2-3; D gene uncertain. The CDR3 runs to 16 residues. The germline V gene encodes CDR1 SGHRS and CDR2 YFSETQ. V dropped 5 bases and J dropped 2 bases, with 18 bases sitting between them. The entire variable domain, with the rest obtained from reference TRBV5-1 and TRBJ2-3, is as follows: KAGVTQTPRYLIKTRGQQVTLSCSPISGHRSVSWYQQTPGQGLQFLFEYFSETQRNKGNFPGRFSGRQFSNSRSEMNVSTLELGDSALYLCASSRSTPVYTDTQYFGPGTRLTVL.

The chain is built from TRBV20-1 and TRBJ2-7; TRBD2 matches 14 bases. This CDR3 has 14 residues. CDR1 is DFQATT, CDR2 SNEGSKA, per germline (reference sequence). The trim removed 5 bases at V and 3 bases at J, leaving 3 bases unmatched. The CDR3, as DNA: TGCAGTGCTCCTGGACTAGCGGGGGGCTACGAGCAGTACTTC. It yields the protein CSAPGLAGGYEQYF.

The chain couples TRBV24-1 to TRBJ2-7, with a possible D match to TRBD2 (6 bases). Germline V gene sequence: CDR1 KGHDR, CDR2 SFDVKD. With 0 bases removed from V and 10 bases from J, the gap between germline ends came to 12 bases. This CDR3 comprises 13 residues. In DNA, the CDR3 is TGTGCCACCAGTGATTTGGCCCCGGGACTTCAGTACTTC. This translates into CATSDLAPGLQYF.

V and J are TRBV5-8 and TRBJ2-3; the D is unclear. V lost 1 base to trimming and J lost 4 bases, with 1 base between them. Germline V gives CDR1 SGHTS, CDR2 YDEGEE. The CDR3 is 11 amino acids. The CDR3 is CASSLPDTQYF. The CDR3, as DNA: TGTGCCAGCAGCTTGCCAGATACGCAGTATTTT.

The chain is built from TRBV19 and TRBJ2-1; 7 bases are a match to TRBD1. V gave up 8 bases and J gave up 2 bases; unmatched junction bases: 6. This CDR3 has 14 amino acids. Germline assignment: CDR1 LNHDA and CDR2 SQIVND (reference sequence). This CDR3 is CASAGTATYNEQFF. CDR3 coding DNA: TGTGCCAGTGCCGGGACAGCAACCTACAATGAGCAGTTCTTC. Supplemented by reference TRBV19 and TRBJ2-1, the full variable domain reads DGGITQSPKYLFRKEGQNVTLSCEQNLNHDAMYWYRQDPGQGLRLIYYSQIVNDFQKGDIAEGYSVSREKKESFPLTVTSAQKNPTAFYLCASAGTATYNEQFFGPGTRLTVL.

The chain couples TRBV24-1 to TRBJ2-1, with 13 bases identical to TRBD2. The CDR3 has 20 residues. The V and J ends lost 2 bases and 2 bases, in that order; junction bases with no gene match: 11. Germline CDR1 and CDR2: KGHDR and SFDVKD. CDR3 in amino acids: CATSDSGTSGRARAYNEQFF. Here the CDR3 DNA reads TGTGCCACCAGTGATTCAGGAACTAGCGGGAGGGCTAGGGCCTACAATGAGCAGTTCTTC.

The genes are TRBV12-3 or TRBV12-4 and TRBJ1-3; 7 bases match TRBD1. The ends lost 6 bases at V and 4 bases at J; junction bases unmatched: 12. The CDR3 length is 16 residues. Here the CDR3 DNA reads TGTGCCAGCAGCCCACCGAGGACAGGTTTGGGAAACACCATATATTTT. It encodes CASSPPRTGLGNTIYF.

This clonotype came up a few times. This sequence joins TRBV7-9 and TRBJ2-3, with D possibly matching TRBD1 (6 bases). CDR1 is SEHNR, CDR2 FQNEAQ, per germline (reference sequence). The CDR3 totals 16 residues. V was clipped by 1 base and J by 4 bases, with 15 bases between them. CDR3 sequence: CASSLVAGTLSDTQYF. The CDR3 DNA reads TGTGCCAGCAGCTTAGTGGCCGGGACACTTTCAGATACGCAGTATTTT.

The sample holds a few counts of this clonotype. This chain uses TRBV20-1 with TRBJ2-5; possible D gene TRBD1, 5 bases. The ends were cut back, 6 bases at V and 5 bases at J, with 10 bases in the middle. CDR3 length: 11 amino acids. The germline CDR1 and CDR2 sequences are DFQATT and SNEGSKA (reference sequence). CDR3 sequence: CSALRGETQYF. Written as DNA, the CDR3 is TGCAGTGCCCTAAGGGGCGAGACCCAGTACTTC.

The V call is TRBV10-3, the J call TRBJ1-5; a possible D gene is TRBD1 (5 bases). This CDR3 contains 15 residues. From germline, CDR1 is ENHRY and CDR2 SYGVKD. Trimming cost V 6 bases and J 4 bases, with 16 bases left between them. The CDR3 nucleotides are TGTGCCATCAGCGGACAAAGCAAGCCAAATCAGCCCCAGCATTTT. Protein: CAISGQSKPNQPQHF.

This clonotype has a handful of counts. The CDR3 sequence: CAIKGTGQETQYF. The CDR3, as DNA: TGTGCCATCAAGGGGACAGGGCAAGAGACCCAGTACTTC. V gene TRBV10-3 combines with J gene TRBJ2-5, with 9 bases fitting TRBD1. The germline V gene encodes CDR1 ENHRY and CDR2 SYGVKD. The CDR3 covers 13 residues. J lost 2 bases, V lost 7 bases, and 2 bases had no gene match.

The chain carries TRBV7-9 and TRBJ1-5; D perhaps matches TRBD1 (5 bases). CDR1 SEHNR and CDR2 FQNEAQ come from the germline V gene (reference sequence). The CDR3 covers 16 residues. V lost 1 base, J lost 2 bases, and 12 bases lay in between. The CDR3 loop reads CASSLGGERGNQPQHF. For the CDR3, the DNA is TGTGCCAGCAGCTTAGGGGGGGAGCGGGGCAATCAGCCCCAGCATTTT.

This chain uses TRBV6-5 with TRBJ2-1; TRBD1 might be the D (6 bases). Germline lookup yields CDR1 MNHEY and CDR2 SVGAGI. Trimming took 2 bases from V and 7 from J, leaving 15 bases between them. The CDR3 runs 15 residues. As DNA, the CDR3 is TGTGCCAGCAGTTACGGACAGTTGCAAGGGAATGAGCAGTTCTTC. It is translated as CASSYGQLQGNEQFF.

The genes are TRBV24-1 and TRBJ2-2; D assignment may be TRBD1 or TRBD2 (5 bases each). V was shortened by 5 bases and J by 6 bases, with 9 bases between the two germline ends. The CDR3 loop spans 13 amino acids. From germline, CDR1 is KGHDR and CDR2 SFDVKD. The CDR3: CATSAQGAGELFF. CDR3 bases: TGTGCCACCAGTGCCCAGGGAGCCGGGGAGCTGTTTTTT.

This clonotype has only a few counts. The chain recombines TRBV20-1 with TRBJ1-2, with D maybe TRBD1 (5 bases). V was clipped by 5 bases and J by 2 bases, with 9 bases between them. The CDR3 covers 12 residues. CDR1 and CDR2 from the germline V gene are DFQATT and SNEGSKA (reference sequence). CDR3 bases: TGCAGTGCTTGGGACCTCAACTATGGCTACACCTTC. Translating it yields CSAWDLNYGYTF.

CDR3 in DNA: TGTGCCAGCAGTTCCCAGGGTCCCCATGCTAGTAATTCACCCCTCCACTTT. Protein: CASSSQGPHASNSPLHF. This chain links TRBV27 with TRBJ1-6, with D possibly being TRBD1 (5 bases). Germline CDR1 reads MNHEY; CDR2 reads SMNVEV (reference sequence). V lost 4 bases and J lost 6, with 19 bases in between. CDR3 length equals 17 residues.

The chain carries TRBV9 and TRBJ2-3, with 7 positions matching TRBD2. The V gene's germline CDR1 is SGDLS and CDR2 YYNGEE. V lost 0 bases, J lost 8 bases, and 15 bases stayed unmatched. The CDR3 is 17 amino acids. The CDR3 protein is CASSVAPSGPRVATQYF. The CDR3, as DNA: TGTGCCAGCAGCGTAGCTCCTAGCGGACCCCGGGTTGCTACGCAGTATTTT. The full variable domain, completed using reference TRBV9 and TRBJ2-3, is DSGVTQTPKHLITATGQRVTLRCSPRSGDLSVYWYQQSLDQGLQFLIQYYNGEERAKGNILERFSAQQFPDLHSELNLSSLELGDSALYFCASSVAPSGPRVATQYFGPGTRLTVL.

This clonotype was detected only a few times. The V call is TRBV28, the J call TRBJ2-5, with 9 bases identical to TRBD2. The germline V gene encodes CDR1 MDHEN and CDR2 SYDVKM. This CDR3 region has 18 residues. Germline trimming cut 4 bases from V and 0 bases from J; bases unmatched to any gene: 12. CDR3 nucleotides: TGTGCCAGCAGTTCAGGGAGCGGGAGGCATGAATACCAAGAGACCCAGTACTTC. Translated: CASSSGSGRHEYQETQYF.